This TCR beta chain emerged from a study of CD8+ T cells in alopecia areata. Study-wide context: Once tofacitinib had been taken for 6 to 18 months, 6 months off drug followed. Study-wide points: Because of a solitary nonresponder, the connection of baseline CD8+ expansion to response stays uncertain.

Extraction of RNA preceded its reverse transcription into cDNA, which served as the sequencing template. TCRdb's copy holds only in-frame clones and misses some; the assay was immunoSEQ multiplex PCR. The sample has 65,000 to 75,000 clones, 29% seen once. In its sample, this clone was seen a few times. Its antigen is unknown. V lost 3 bases and J 4 bases, leaving 9 bases between the germline ends. Germline V gives CDR1 MNHEY, CDR2 SMNVEV (reference sequence). The CDR3 contains 13 residues. The treatment denotes: oral pan-JAK inhibitor, 5-10 mg twice daily. Alopecia areata patients provided lesional scalp punch biopsies and peripheral blood.

The input for sequencing was CD8+ T cells sorted from blood, taken at week 4, from a patient treated with tofacitinib. The sequence was obtained from a human donor with alopecia areata. This chain uses TRBV27 with TRBJ1-1; D may be TRBD1 (6 bases). CDR3 DNA: TGTGCCAGCAGTTTGGGGGACACCACTGAAGCTTTCTTT. Protein product: CASSLGDTTEAFF.